This T cell receptor beta chain derives from a study of blood T cell repertoires in COVID-19. Study information: Sources were T cells, B-cell-depleted T cells, or PBMCs; the material itself was cDNA or gDNA.

Profiled with immunoSEQ multiplex PCR; TCRdb holds only in-frame clones, not every one. The sample lists hundreds of thousands of clones, around 88% occurring once. The specimen was PBMCs or T cells enriched from blood (not recorded which). The receptor was derived from a woman aged 25 to 39 who had been exposed to COVID-19.

In DNA form, the CDR3 reads TGTGCCAGCAGCACGAGACCCCAGGGGGCGAATGAAAAACTGTTTTTT. This translates into CASSTRPQGANEKLFF. The chain recombines TRBV9 with TRBJ1-4; 8 bases are shared with TRBD1. CDR3 length: 16 residues. CDR1 is SGDLS, CDR2 YYNGEE, per germline. V was clipped by 4 bases and J by 5 bases; unmatched bases: 10.